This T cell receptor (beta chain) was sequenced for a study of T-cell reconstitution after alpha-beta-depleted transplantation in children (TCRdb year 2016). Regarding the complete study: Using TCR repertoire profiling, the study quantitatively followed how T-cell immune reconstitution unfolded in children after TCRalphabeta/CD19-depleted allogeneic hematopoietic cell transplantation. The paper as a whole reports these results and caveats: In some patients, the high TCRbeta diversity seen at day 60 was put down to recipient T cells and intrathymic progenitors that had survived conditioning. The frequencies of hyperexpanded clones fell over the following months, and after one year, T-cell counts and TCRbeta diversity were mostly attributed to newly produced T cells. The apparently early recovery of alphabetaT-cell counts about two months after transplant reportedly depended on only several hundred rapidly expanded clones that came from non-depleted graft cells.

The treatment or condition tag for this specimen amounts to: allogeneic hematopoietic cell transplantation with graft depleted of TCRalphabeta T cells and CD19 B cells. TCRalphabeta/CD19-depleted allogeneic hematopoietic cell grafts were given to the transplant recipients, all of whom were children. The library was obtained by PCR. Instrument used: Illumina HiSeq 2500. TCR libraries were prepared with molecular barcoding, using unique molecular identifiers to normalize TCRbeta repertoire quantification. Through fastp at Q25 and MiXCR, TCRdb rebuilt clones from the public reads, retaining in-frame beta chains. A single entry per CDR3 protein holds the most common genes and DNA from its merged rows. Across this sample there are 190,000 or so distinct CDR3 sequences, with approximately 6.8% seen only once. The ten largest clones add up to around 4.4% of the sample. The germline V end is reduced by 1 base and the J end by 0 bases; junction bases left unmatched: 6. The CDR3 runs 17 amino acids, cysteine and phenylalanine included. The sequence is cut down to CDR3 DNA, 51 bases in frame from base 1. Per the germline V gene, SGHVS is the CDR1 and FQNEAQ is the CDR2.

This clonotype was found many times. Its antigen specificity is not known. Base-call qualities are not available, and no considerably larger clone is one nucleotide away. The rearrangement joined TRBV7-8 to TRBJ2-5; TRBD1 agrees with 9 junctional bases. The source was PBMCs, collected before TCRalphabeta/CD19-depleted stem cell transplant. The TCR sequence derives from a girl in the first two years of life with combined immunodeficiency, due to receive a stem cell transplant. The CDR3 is CASSLGFRTGDQETQYF. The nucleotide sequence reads TGTGCCAGCAGCTTAGGATTCAGGACAGGGGACCAAGAGACCCAGTACTTC.